This TCR beta chain was found in a study of blood T cell repertoires in COVID-19. The CDR3 has 15 residues. CDR1 and CDR2 from the germline V gene are MNHEY and SVGAGI. V was clipped by 8 bases and J by 5 bases, with 22 bases between them. Original handling: Amplification with reference gene primers provided the estimates of nucleated cell counts. The protocol was immunoSEQ multiplex PCR, while the TCRdb copy is restricted to in-frame clones and leaves out a portion. The V and J calls and clone size come from that table; D and trimming were worked out from the DNA. The sample has about 140,000 clones, around 90% seen once.

This chain connects TRBV6-5 to TRBJ2-7; the D gene is possibly TRBD1 (6 bases). The sequencing input was peripheral blood. The sequence came from a woman in her forties or fifties with acute or convalescent COVID-19. The CDR3 DNA sequence: TGTGCCAGCGGATTACCACAGGGAGATGGCCACGAGCAGTACTTC. Its translation is CASGLPQGDGHEQYF.